This T cell receptor (beta chain) was recorded in a study of T cells after yellow fever vaccination. Study-wide points: One caveat is that FACS-sorted repertoires could contain abundant clonotypes contaminating from the bulk population.

TCRdb recomputed calls from the 5' RACE reads with MiXCR, one row per CDR3 protein. In the table there are some 320,000 distinct CDR3 sequences, 3.5% to 5% of which are singletons. This clonotype was seen a handful of times. The antigen is undetermined. Germline CDR1 DFQATT, CDR2 SNEGSKA (reference sequence). V was trimmed by 3 bases and J by 2 bases, leaving 7 bases between them. This CDR3 is built from 12 residues. J is TRBJ1-2 and V is TRBV20-1; D remains unclear. The source is a man between 18 and 35 years old who received the YFV17D yellow fever vaccine. The sequencing here drew on PBMCs, taken 15 days after the yellow fever booster vaccination. CDR3 coding DNA: TGCAGTGCTAGTCACAGCAACTATGGCTACACCTTC. Protein product: CSASHSNYGYTF.